This T cell receptor beta chain was found in a study of blood T cell repertoires in COVID-19. Study details: PBMCs, B-cell-depleted T cells, or T cells were the source of the cDNA or gDNA that made up the material.

Some clones are missing from TCRdb's copy, which holds only in-frame ones; the method was immunoSEQ multiplex PCR. Here the sample spans approximately 15,000 clones, less than 90% being singletons. Germline V gene sequence: CDR1 MNHEY, CDR2 SVGAGI. Trimming left V 2 bases short and J 4 bases short, with 11 bases between. The CDR3 is made up of 14 amino acids. The specimen was peripheral blood. The clonotype was recovered from a man aged 45 to 65 with active COVID-19. This chain connects TRBV6-5 to TRBJ1-2; the D is unclear. The CDR3 DNA is TGTGCCAGCAGTTACGCGGGGTCCATCTATGGCTACACCTTC. This encodes CASSYAGSIYGYTF.